Below, one T cell receptor beta chain is given with its context. Antigen unknown. Clones were read by immunoSEQ multiplex PCR, and TCRdb kept only the in-frame ones, dropping some. The table records around 300,000 clones, around 90% of them present only once. The CDR3 loop spans 16 amino acids. These data belong to a study of cytomegalovirus exposure and HLA in healthy donors. Overall study results and limits: The study labeled 150 or so TCR beta chains cytomegalovirus-associated. Testing in vitro showed a few CMV-associated chains specific for CMV antigens. Reportedly, diagnosis of cytomegalovirus status by the classifier showed high specificity and sensitivity.

The donors were members of the validation cohort, which comprised about 120 subjects and was separate from the first cohort of 600 to 800 subjects. Sequenced: PBMCs. The receptor was isolated from a woman aged 25 to 45 in good health and CMV-seropositive. V is TRBV12-2 and J is TRBJ1-4; TRBD1 was called by the table and not checked on the DNA. TRBV12-2 counts as a pseudogene. The CDR3 DNA sequence: TGTGCAAGTCGCCACAGCACCAACCCCGAGAATGAAAAACTGTTTTTT. It translates to CASRHSTNPENEKLFF.